This is a list of T cell receptor beta chains from one sample in a study of T cells in Graves' hyperthyroidism and ophthalmopathy. TCRdb processed the multiplex PCR reads anew with MiXCR; each CDR3 protein has one entry. This sample carries over 300,000 distinct CDR3 sequences, 14% of them seen once, and the ten largest clones take approximately 11%. Sequenced: blood. Receptors originate from a woman aged 55-69 years with Graves' hyperthyroidism. CDR3s include the opening cysteine and the closing phenylalanine or tryptophan. The order of the fields is V gene, CDR3 protein.

v_call: TRBV5-1; cdr3_aa: CASGLGQVNSPLHF
v_call: TRBV19; cdr3_aa: CASSIAGEHNSPLHF
v_call: TRBV20-1; cdr3_aa: CSARDPTQTYHNEQFF
v_call: TRBV29-1; cdr3_aa: CSVEEARGLAGANVLTF
v_call: TRBV12-3/TRBV12-4; cdr3_aa: CASSFLRGRGLAGRFRRTDTQYF
v_call: TRBV28; cdr3_aa: CASSHGLAFYTDTQYF
v_call: TRBV18; cdr3_aa: CASSPSGAGWNIQYF
v_call: TRBV6-9; cdr3_aa: CASGGGAGQPQHF
v_call: TRBV5-8; cdr3_aa: CASSFGGGIGFYNEQFF
v_call: TRBV27; cdr3_aa: CASSLSGLAGHNEQFF
v_call: TRBV28; cdr3_aa: CASRTIAALRHNEQFF
v_call: TRBV20-1; cdr3_aa: CSAIKTGRTEAFF
v_call: TRBV27; cdr3_aa: CASSFIREYGDTQYF
v_call: TRBV7-8; cdr3_aa: CASSPRTGVGYTF
v_call: TRBV28; cdr3_aa: CASSFGGSSTDTQYF
v_call: TRBV6-1; cdr3_aa: CASSERWWDEKLFF
v_call: TRBV6-1; cdr3_aa: CASSLWKDGYGYTF
v_call: TRBV11-2; cdr3_aa: CASSPYRSQETQYF
v_call: TRBV11-2; cdr3_aa: CASSGTGRNYGYTF
v_call: TRBV4-1; cdr3_aa: CASSQGLRDKLFF
v_call: TRBV9; cdr3_aa: CASSPLAGGYADMQYF
v_call: TRBV5-6; cdr3_aa: CASSSSGQSTDTQYF
v_call: TRBV4-2; cdr3_aa: CASSQKTLAGGSSGANVLTF
v_call: TRBV7-3; cdr3_aa: CASRGLAEEQFF
v_call: TRBV11-2; cdr3_aa: CASSHKPGGRTEAFF
v_call: TRBV5-1; cdr3_aa: CASSTGQTTDEQFF
v_call: TRBV19; cdr3_aa: CASSMTVYNEQFF
v_call: TRBV6-1; cdr3_aa: CASSARQGPSTDTQYF
v_call: TRBV11-2; cdr3_aa: CASSLESVAGGRQYF
v_call: TRBV12-3/TRBV12-4; cdr3_aa: CASSLWGHNEQFF
v_call: TRBV5-1; cdr3_aa: CASSTPPGQGAYEQYF
v_call: TRBV12-3/TRBV12-4; cdr3_aa: CASSPGLAGLNEQFF
v_call: TRBV27; cdr3_aa: CASSLYGSYEQYF
v_call: TRBV24-1; cdr3_aa: CATSDTGTSGGTDTQYF
v_call: TRBV6-1; cdr3_aa: CASKWVESNQPQHF
v_call: TRBV11-2; cdr3_aa: CASSFGSVSGSRGAKNIQYF
v_call: TRBV6-1; cdr3_aa: CASTSGGESNYGYTF
v_call: TRBV7-9; cdr3_aa: CASSLAGRMGEDQPQHF
v_call: TRBV6-1; cdr3_aa: CANSLPGQVYYGYTF
v_call: TRBV12-3/TRBV12-4; cdr3_aa: CTSSSTGVGGYTF
v_call: TRBV7-2; cdr3_aa: CASSSLRGARETQYF
v_call: TRBV10-2; cdr3_aa: CASSESEEVRSGRRYEQYF
v_call: TRBV5-1; cdr3_aa: CASSPQGGGTEAFF
v_call: TRBV28; cdr3_aa: CASRTPGTSGGYTF
v_call: TRBV2; cdr3_aa: CASSGELAGVETQYF
v_call: TRBV6-2/TRBV6-3; cdr3_aa: CASRGANTGELFF
v_call: TRBV5-6; cdr3_aa: CASSRTGDRDQPQHF
v_call: TRBV12-3/TRBV12-4; cdr3_aa: CASRVGGRDLNQPQHF
v_call: TRBV6-1; cdr3_aa: CASRWDSGLYGYTF